The rows below give T cell receptor beta chains drawn from one sample of a study of immune cell composition in non-small cell lung cancer. Repertoires were generated with immunoSEQ multiplex PCR, while TCRdb's copy carries only in-frame clones and drops some. The data contain around 4,700 clones, 76% of them singletons. The sample was lung tumor tissue. The receptor set was obtained from a human donor with non-small cell lung cancer. The CDR3 runs from the conserved cysteine through the conserved F or W. The D gene is left open where the match is weak. Size tells how often a clone was seen (once, few, many) or the class of an expanded clone, and some rows leave it out.

abundance: -
j_gene: TRBJ2-1
v_gene: TRBV6-5
d_gene: -
CDR3nt: TGTGCCAGCAGTGCCGGGGTTTTGAATGAGCAGTTCTTC
CDR3aa: CASSAGVLNEQFF

abundance: -
j_gene: TRBJ2-7
v_gene: TRBV27
d_gene: TRBD2
CDR3nt: TGTGCCAGCAGTGCCTTACTAGCGGGAGCTTCCGAGCAGTACTTC
CDR3aa: CASSALLAGASEQYF

abundance: -
j_gene: TRBJ2-1
v_gene: TRBV6-5
d_gene: -
CDR3nt: TGTGCCAGCAGGGTTAGCGGAAGCTCCTACAATGAGCAGTTCTTC
CDR3aa: CASRVSGSSYNEQFF

abundance: -
j_gene: TRBJ2-7
v_gene: TRBV2
d_gene: TRBD2
CDR3nt: TGTGCCATCCGGGGGGAGAACGAGCAGTACTTC
CDR3aa: CAIRGENEQYF

abundance: once
j_gene: TRBJ2-5
v_gene: TRBV10-3
d_gene: TRBD2
CDR3nt: TGTGCCATCAGTGCCGAGCGGGAGCGGGGGGAGACCCAGTACTTC
CDR3aa: CAISAERERGETQYF

abundance: -
j_gene: TRBJ2-3
v_gene: TRBV7-2
d_gene: TRBD2
CDR3nt: TGTGCCAGCTCCGGGGGGTCAGATACGCAGTATTTT
CDR3aa: CASSGGSDTQYF

abundance: -
j_gene: TRBJ1-1
v_gene: TRBV7-2
d_gene: TRBD1
CDR3nt: TGTGCCAGCAGCTTAACTTGGACAGGGGAGAACACTGAAGCTTTCTTT
CDR3aa: CASSLTWTGENTEAFF

abundance: -
j_gene: TRBJ2-3
v_gene: TRBV6-1
d_gene: TRBD2
CDR3nt: TGTGCCAGCAGTGCCAGTAGCGGGAGGGCCGGTGATACGCAGTATTTT
CDR3aa: CASSASSGRAGDTQYF

abundance: -
j_gene: TRBJ1-1
v_gene: TRBV5-1
d_gene: -
CDR3nt: TGCGCCAGCAGCCCCTCGGGGATGAACACTGAAGCTTTCTTT
CDR3aa: CASSPSGMNTEAFF

abundance: -
j_gene: TRBJ2-3
v_gene: TRBV2
d_gene: TRBD1
CDR3nt: TGTGCCAGCAGTAGACTCGACAGGGAAGATACGCAGTATTTT
CDR3aa: CASSRLDREDTQYF

abundance: -
j_gene: TRBJ1-1
v_gene: TRBV6-6
d_gene: TRBD1
CDR3nt: TGTGCCAGCAGTTCCGGACAGGGGATTGAAGCTTTCTTT
CDR3aa: CASSSGQGIEAFF

abundance: -
j_gene: TRBJ2-7
v_gene: TRBV2
d_gene: TRBD2
CDR3nt: TGTGCCAGCAACGAAGGTAGCGGGAGAGGCGAGCAGTACTTC
CDR3aa: CASNEGSGRGEQYF

abundance: -
j_gene: TRBJ2-2
v_gene: TRBV7-2
d_gene: TRBD1
CDR3nt: TGTGCCAGCAGCTACAGGGGGCTGAACACCGGGGAGCTGTTTTTT
CDR3aa: CASSYRGLNTGELFF

abundance: -
j_gene: TRBJ2-2
v_gene: TRBV18
d_gene: -
CDR3nt: TGTGCCAGCTCACCACCGACGGGGGGCAACACCGGGGAGCTGTTTTTT
CDR3aa: CASSPPTGGNTGELFF

abundance: -
j_gene: TRBJ2-2
v_gene: TRBV11-3
d_gene: -
CDR3nt: TGTGCCAGCAGCCCCCAGTACACCGGGGAGCTGTTTTTT
CDR3aa: CASSPQYTGELFF

abundance: once
j_gene: TRBJ2-5
v_gene: TRBV29-1
d_gene: TRBD2
CDR3nt: TGCAGCGTCCGGGGGTTGCGGGGGGTTGGTCAAGAGACCCAGTACTTC
CDR3aa: CSVRGLRGVGQETQYF

abundance: -
j_gene: TRBJ1-2
v_gene: TRBV29-1
d_gene: -
CDR3nt: TGCAGCGTTGTCGGACAGAACTATGGCTACACCTTC
CDR3aa: CSVVGQNYGYTF

abundance: -
j_gene: TRBJ2-3
v_gene: TRBV18
d_gene: -
CDR3nt: TGTGCCAGCTCACCAACTAACGGAGATACGCAGTATTTT
CDR3aa: CASSPTNGDTQYF

abundance: -
j_gene: TRBJ1-1
v_gene: TRBV9
d_gene: -
CDR3nt: TGTGCCAGCAGCGCCCGGGTCACTGAAGCTTTCTTT
CDR3aa: CASSARVTEAFF

abundance: -
j_gene: TRBJ2-2
v_gene: TRBV9
d_gene: TRBD1
CDR3nt: TGTGCCAGCAGCTCCCCCAGGGGACAGGCGAACACCGGGGAGCTGTTTTTT
CDR3aa: CASSSPRGQANTGELFF

abundance: -
j_gene: TRBJ2-7
v_gene: TRBV7-8
d_gene: -
CDR3nt: TGTGCCAGCAGCTTGGGGGGGCTCCCCTACGAGCAGTACTTC
CDR3aa: CASSLGGLPYEQYF

abundance: few
j_gene: TRBJ2-3
v_gene: TRBV27
d_gene: TRBD2
CDR3nt: TGTGCCAGCAGGCGGGGGGCAGGAGATACGCAGTATTTT
CDR3aa: CASRRGAGDTQYF

abundance: -
j_gene: TRBJ1-6
v_gene: TRBV27
d_gene: TRBD1
CDR3nt: TGTGCCAGCAGTTCCACAGGGGTGAGATACTCACCCCTCCACTTT
CDR3aa: CASSSTGVRYSPLHF

abundance: -
j_gene: TRBJ2-3
v_gene: TRBV5-1
d_gene: TRBD2
CDR3nt: TGCGCCAGCAGACTAGCGGGGAGCACAGATACGCAGTATTTT
CDR3aa: CASRLAGSTDTQYF

abundance: -
j_gene: TRBJ2-7
v_gene: TRBV5-1
d_gene: -
CDR3nt: TGCGCCAGCAGCACAGGGTACCTCTACGAGCAGTACTTC
CDR3aa: CASSTGYLYEQYF

abundance: -
j_gene: TRBJ2-5
v_gene: TRBV7-9
d_gene: -
CDR3nt: TGTGCCAGCAGCCCGCCTTCAGAGGCGGGGGCACGACAAGAGACCCAGTACTTC
CDR3aa: CASSPPSEAGARQETQYF

abundance: -
j_gene: TRBJ1-2
v_gene: TRBV5-6
d_gene: TRBD1
CDR3nt: TGTGCCAGCAGCTCCGGACAGGGCCAGGATGGCTACACCTTC
CDR3aa: CASSSGQGQDGYTF

abundance: few
j_gene: TRBJ1-1
v_gene: TRBV27
d_gene: -
CDR3nt: TGTGCCAGCAGTTTATCCAGGGCCACTGAAGCTTTCTTT
CDR3aa: CASSLSRATEAFF

abundance: -
j_gene: TRBJ1-1
v_gene: TRBV19
d_gene: TRBD1
CDR3nt: TGTGCCAGTAGTGACAGGGGTACGGCTGAAGCTTTCTTT
CDR3aa: CASSDRGTAEAFF

abundance: -
j_gene: TRBJ1-6
v_gene: TRBV5-4
d_gene: TRBD1
CDR3nt: TGTGCCAGCAGCCCGAACGGACAGGGGAATTCACCCCTCCACTTT
CDR3aa: CASSPNGQGNSPLHF

abundance: -
j_gene: TRBJ2-5
v_gene: TRBV7-9
d_gene: TRBD2
CDR3nt: TGTGCCAGCAGCTTACTGCTAGCGGGAGGACAAGAGACCCAGTACTTC
CDR3aa: CASSLLLAGGQETQYF

abundance: -
j_gene: TRBJ2-2
v_gene: TRBV5-1
d_gene: -
CDR3nt: TGCGCCAGCAGCTTGTCTGTTACCGGGGAGCTGTTTTTT
CDR3aa: CASSLSVTGELFF

abundance: -
j_gene: TRBJ1-5
v_gene: TRBV19
d_gene: -
CDR3nt: TGTGCCAGTTCCCTCGCAGGAGGTTATCAGCCCCAGCATTTT
CDR3aa: CASSLAGGYQPQHF

abundance: -
j_gene: TRBJ1-5
v_gene: TRBV11-2
d_gene: -
CDR3nt: TGTGCCAGCAGCCCCGGTTTGAATCAGCCCCAGCATTTT
CDR3aa: CASSPGLNQPQHF

abundance: -
j_gene: TRBJ2-3
v_gene: TRBV28
d_gene: TRBD2
CDR3nt: TGTGCCAGCAGTTTTCTAGCGGGCACAGATACGCAGTATTTT
CDR3aa: CASSFLAGTDTQYF

abundance: -
j_gene: TRBJ2-1
v_gene: TRBV27
d_gene: TRBD2
CDR3nt: TGTGCCAGCAGGCGGGAGGAGTACAATGAGCAGTTCTTC
CDR3aa: CASRREEYNEQFF

abundance: -
j_gene: TRBJ2-6
v_gene: TRBV5-1
d_gene: TRBD2
CDR3nt: TGCGCCAGCAGCCTGAGGGGTCTAGCGGGAGGGCACTCTGGGGCCAACGTCCTGACTTTC
CDR3aa: CASSLRGLAGGHSGANVLTF

abundance: -
j_gene: TRBJ1-2
v_gene: TRBV6-5
d_gene: -
CDR3nt: TGTGCCAGCAGTACCTTGCGGGGGTCCTATGGCTACACCTTC
CDR3aa: CASSTLRGSYGYTF

abundance: few
j_gene: TRBJ1-5
v_gene: TRBV6-1
d_gene: -
CDR3nt: TGTGCCAGCAGTGACACATATGATCAGCCCCAGCATTTT
CDR3aa: CASSDTYDQPQHF

abundance: -
j_gene: TRBJ1-2
v_gene: TRBV7-9
d_gene: TRBD1
CDR3nt: TGTGCCAGCAGCTCGGGACAGGGGGCGTATGGCTACACCTTC
CDR3aa: CASSSGQGAYGYTF

abundance: -
j_gene: TRBJ2-7
v_gene: TRBV6-1
d_gene: -
CDR3nt: TGTGCCAGCAGTGAGCGGCGATCCTACGAGCAGTACTTC
CDR3aa: CASSERRSYEQYF

abundance: -
j_gene: TRBJ2-1
v_gene: TRBV2
d_gene: TRBD2
CDR3nt: TGTGCCAGCAGACTCACTAGCGACTCCTACAATGAGCAGTTCTTC
CDR3aa: CASRLTSDSYNEQFF

abundance: -
j_gene: TRBJ2-7
v_gene: TRBV7-9
d_gene: TRBD1
CDR3nt: TGTGCCAGCAGTCCATCCGGGACAGGGGGCTACGAGCAGTACTTC
CDR3aa: CASSPSGTGGYEQYF

abundance: -
j_gene: TRBJ2-7
v_gene: TRBV5-1
d_gene: -
CDR3nt: TGCGCCAGCAGCTCGACAGGCGACTCCTACGAGCAGTACTTC
CDR3aa: CASSSTGDSYEQYF

abundance: -
j_gene: TRBJ2-2
v_gene: TRBV4-1
d_gene: TRBD2
CDR3nt: TGCGCCAGCAGCCTATTAGCGGGAGGGAACACCGGGGAGCTGTTTTTT
CDR3aa: CASSLLAGGNTGELFF

abundance: -
j_gene: TRBJ1-2
v_gene: TRBV29-1
d_gene: -
CDR3nt: TGCAGCGTTGAAGAAGGAAGCGGGGGCTACACCTTC
CDR3aa: CSVEEGSGGYTF

abundance: -
j_gene: TRBJ1-2
v_gene: TRBV11-2
d_gene: -
CDR3nt: TGTGCCAGCAGCTTAGGTGCGCGGGGAGACTATGGCTACACCTTC
CDR3aa: CASSLGARGDYGYTF

abundance: -
j_gene: TRBJ1-4
v_gene: TRBV7-2
d_gene: TRBD1
CDR3nt: TGTGCCAGCAGCCCGGGACAGGCCGGTAATGAAAAACTGTTTTTT
CDR3aa: CASSPGQAGNEKLFF

abundance: once
j_gene: TRBJ1-6
v_gene: TRBV10-3
d_gene: TRBD1
CDR3nt: TGTGCCGCAGGGGGAGCGTATGATTCACCCCTCCACTTT
CDR3aa: CAAGGAYDSPLHF

abundance: -
j_gene: TRBJ2-1
v_gene: TRBV5-4
d_gene: -
CDR3nt: TGCGCCAGCAGCCTCGGAGGGAGTAAGGTTGATGAGCAGTTCTTC
CDR3aa: CASSLGGSKVDEQFF

abundance: -
j_gene: TRBJ2-2
v_gene: TRBV19
d_gene: TRBD2
CDR3nt: TGTGCCAGTAGACCGGGACTACCGAACACCGGGGAGCTGTTTTTT
CDR3aa: CASRPGLPNTGELFF

abundance: once
j_gene: TRBJ2-5
v_gene: TRBV28
d_gene: -
CDR3nt: TGTGCCAGCAGTTGGGTGGGGGGCCAAGAGACCCAGTACTTC
CDR3aa: CASSWVGGQETQYF

abundance: -
j_gene: TRBJ2-1
v_gene: TRBV7-9
d_gene: TRBD2
CDR3nt: TGTGCCAGCAGCGTATACATGGCTAGCGGTAACAATGAGCAGTTCTTC
CDR3aa: CASSVYMASGNNEQFF

abundance: -
j_gene: TRBJ2-7
v_gene: TRBV6-6
d_gene: TRBD1
CDR3nt: TGTGCCAGCACCCCGAGGGGACAGTCCTACGAGCAGTACTTC
CDR3aa: CASTPRGQSYEQYF

abundance: few
j_gene: TRBJ1-5
v_gene: TRBV27
d_gene: -
CDR3nt: TGTGCCAGCCCCGGACAGAATAGCAATCAGCCCCAGCATTTT
CDR3aa: CASPGQNSNQPQHF

abundance: -
j_gene: TRBJ2-5
v_gene: TRBV29-1
d_gene: -
CDR3nt: TGCAGCCACCCGACTGAACAAGAGACCCAGTACTTC
CDR3aa: CSHPTEQETQYF

abundance: -
j_gene: TRBJ1-5
v_gene: TRBV4-1
d_gene: -
CDR3nt: TGCGCCAGCAGCCAGGACAGAAGAAGCAATCAGCCCCAGCATTTT
CDR3aa: CASSQDRRSNQPQHF

abundance: -
j_gene: TRBJ1-5
v_gene: TRBV2
d_gene: TRBD1
CDR3nt: TGTGCCAGCAGCGACAGGGGCCTCTATAGCAATCAGCCCCAGCATTTT
CDR3aa: CASSDRGLYSNQPQHF

abundance: -
j_gene: TRBJ1-1
v_gene: TRBV21-1
d_gene: -
CDR3nt: TGTGCCAGCAGCATAATGGGGGGAAGTAACACTGAAGCTTTCTTT
CDR3aa: CASSIMGGSNTEAFF